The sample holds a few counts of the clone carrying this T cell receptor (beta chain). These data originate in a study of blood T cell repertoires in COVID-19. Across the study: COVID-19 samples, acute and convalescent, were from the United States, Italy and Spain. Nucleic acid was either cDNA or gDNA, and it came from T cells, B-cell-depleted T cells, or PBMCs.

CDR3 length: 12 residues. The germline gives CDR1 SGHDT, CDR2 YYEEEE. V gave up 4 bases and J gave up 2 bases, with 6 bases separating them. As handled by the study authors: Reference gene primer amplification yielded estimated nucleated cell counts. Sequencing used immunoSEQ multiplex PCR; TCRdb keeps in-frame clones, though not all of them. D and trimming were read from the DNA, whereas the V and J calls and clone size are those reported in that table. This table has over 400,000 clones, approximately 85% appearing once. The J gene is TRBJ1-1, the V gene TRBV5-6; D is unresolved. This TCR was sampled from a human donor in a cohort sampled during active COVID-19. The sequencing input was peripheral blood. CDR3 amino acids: CASSRYNTEAFF. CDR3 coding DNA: TGTGCCAGCAGCCGCTATAACACTGAAGCTTTCTTT.